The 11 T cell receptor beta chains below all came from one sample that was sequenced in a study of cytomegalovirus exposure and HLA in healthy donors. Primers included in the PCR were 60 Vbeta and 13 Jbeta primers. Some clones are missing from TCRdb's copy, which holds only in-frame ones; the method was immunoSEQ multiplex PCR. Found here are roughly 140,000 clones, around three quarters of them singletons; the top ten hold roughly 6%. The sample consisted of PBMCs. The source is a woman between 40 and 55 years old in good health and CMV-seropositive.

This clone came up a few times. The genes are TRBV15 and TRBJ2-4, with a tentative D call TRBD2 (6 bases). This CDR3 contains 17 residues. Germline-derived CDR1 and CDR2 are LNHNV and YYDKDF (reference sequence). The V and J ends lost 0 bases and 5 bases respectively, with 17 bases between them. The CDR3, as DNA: TGTGCCACCAGCAGAGATCTCAGCGGGCACGGGGAAAACATTCAGTACTTC. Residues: CATSRDLSGHGENIQYF.

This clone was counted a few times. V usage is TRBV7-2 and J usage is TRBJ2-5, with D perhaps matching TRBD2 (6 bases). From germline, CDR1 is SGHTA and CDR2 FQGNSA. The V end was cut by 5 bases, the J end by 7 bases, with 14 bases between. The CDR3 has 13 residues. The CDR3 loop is CASSGGYQVTQYF. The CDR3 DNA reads TGTGCCAGCAGCGGGGGGTATCAGGTGACCCAGTACTTC.

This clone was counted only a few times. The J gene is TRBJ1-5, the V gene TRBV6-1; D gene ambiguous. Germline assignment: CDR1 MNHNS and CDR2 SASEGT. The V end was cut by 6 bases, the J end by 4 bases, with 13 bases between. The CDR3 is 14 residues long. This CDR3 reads CASRATGENQPQHF. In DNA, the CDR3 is TGTGCCAGCAGGGCAACCGGGGAAAATCAGCCCCAGCATTTT.

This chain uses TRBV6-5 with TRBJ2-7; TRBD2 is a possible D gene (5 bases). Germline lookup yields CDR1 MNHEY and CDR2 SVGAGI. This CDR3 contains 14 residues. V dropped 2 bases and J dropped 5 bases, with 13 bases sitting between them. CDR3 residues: CASSYGEIEDEQYF. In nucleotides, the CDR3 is TGTGCCAGCAGTTACGGGGAGATCGAGGACGAGCAGTACTTC.

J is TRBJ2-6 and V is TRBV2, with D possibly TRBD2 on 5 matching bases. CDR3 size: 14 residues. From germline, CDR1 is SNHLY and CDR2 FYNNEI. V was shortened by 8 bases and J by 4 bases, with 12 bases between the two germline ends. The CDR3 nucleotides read TGTGCCAGCTCCGGGGAGCCCGGGGCCAACGTCCTGACTTTC. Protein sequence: CASSGEPGANVLTF.

This CDR3 is CASSPLTGESSYEQYF. The CDR3 DNA sequence: TGTGCCAGCAGCCCCCTTACGGGGGAGAGCTCCTACGAGCAGTACTTC. The chain has TRBV7-6 and TRBJ2-5, with D possibly being TRBD2 (6 bases). The tail of the sequence fits TRBJ2-7 better, so the J call may be wrong. The CDR3 runs 16 residues. Germline V gene lookup returns CDR1 SGHVS and CDR2 FNYEAQ.

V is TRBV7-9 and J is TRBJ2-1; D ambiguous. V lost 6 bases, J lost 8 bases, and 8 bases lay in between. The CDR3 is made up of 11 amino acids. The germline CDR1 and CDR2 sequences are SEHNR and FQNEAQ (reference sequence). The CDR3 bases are TGTGCCAGCAGTCCAGGCCATGAGCAGTTCTTC. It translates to CASSPGHEQFF.

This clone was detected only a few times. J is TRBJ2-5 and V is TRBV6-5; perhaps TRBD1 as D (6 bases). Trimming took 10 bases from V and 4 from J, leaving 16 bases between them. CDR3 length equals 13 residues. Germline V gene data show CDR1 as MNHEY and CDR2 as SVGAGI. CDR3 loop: CATKVTGTETQYF. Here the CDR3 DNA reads TGTGCCACGAAAGTAACAGGGACAGAGACCCAGTACTTC.

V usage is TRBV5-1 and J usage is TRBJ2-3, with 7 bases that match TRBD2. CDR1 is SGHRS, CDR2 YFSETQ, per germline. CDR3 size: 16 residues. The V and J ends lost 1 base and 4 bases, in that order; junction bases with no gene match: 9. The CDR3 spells CASSLLTGGRSDTQYF. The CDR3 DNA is TGCGCCAGCAGCTTGCTAACGGGAGGACGGTCAGATACGCAGTATTTT. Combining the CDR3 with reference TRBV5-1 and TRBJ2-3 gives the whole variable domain KAGVTQTPRYLIKTRGQQVTLSCSPISGHRSVSWYQQTPGQGLQFLFEYFSETQRNKGNFPGRFSGRQFSNSRSEMNVSTLELGDSALYLCASSLLTGGRSDTQYFGPGTRLTVL.

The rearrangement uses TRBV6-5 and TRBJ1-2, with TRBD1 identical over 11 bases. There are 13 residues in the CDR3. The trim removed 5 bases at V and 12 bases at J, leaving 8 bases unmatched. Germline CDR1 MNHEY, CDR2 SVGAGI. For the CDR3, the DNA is TGTGCCAGCAGTCCTAGGGACAGGGGGATGAACACCTTC. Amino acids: CASSPRDRGMNTF.

The CDR3 DNA sequence: TGTGCCAGCAGCTTAGGTCTCCGGGAGACCCAGTACTTC. Its protein product is CASSLGLRETQYF. This chain joins TRBV7-9 and TRBJ2-5, with D uncertain. V was clipped by 1 base and J by 5 bases, with 8 bases between them. The germline CDR1 and CDR2 sequences are SEHNR and FQNEAQ (reference sequence). This CDR3 has 13 amino acids.